Listed here is a single T cell receptor beta chain. The protocol was immunoSEQ multiplex PCR, while the TCRdb copy is restricted to in-frame clones and leaves out a portion. The repertoire holds about 51,000 clones, about 76% seen once, with over 6.5% in the top ten. This entry is derived from a study of radiotherapy plus CTLA-4 blockade in lung cancer. V lost 0 bases, J lost 1 base, and 7 bases lay in between. The CDR3 has 15 residues. CDR1 and CDR2 from the germline V gene are MGHRA and YSYEKL. The starting material was peripheral blood, obtained from a patient treated with radiotherapy plus ipilimumab. The chain has TRBV4-1 and TRBJ1-5; D is uncertain. The receptor was isolated from a human donor with non-small cell lung cancer who had a complete response to radiotherapy plus ipilimumab. CDR3 sequence (DNA): TGCGCCAGCAGCCAAGAAATCGGGAGCAATCAGCCCCAGCATTTT. It codes for CASSQEIGSNQPQHF.